This T cell receptor (beta chain) was obtained from a study of read filtering for tumor transcriptome and immune sequencing. On the study more broadly: Patients were about 17 male and 13 to 15 female, mean age approximately 60 years, range about 47 to 85. Per sample, TCR-region reads ranged about 3.5 to 11 million by IR-seq, about 75 to 1,300 by RNA-seq. General observations from the study: Even smaller IR-seq throughput identified most shared clonotypes. IR-seq and RNA-seq agreed better without single-read clonotypes.

Molecular barcoded adaptors covering alpha/delta and beta/gamma chains were used on around 400 ng RNA. TCRdb reprocessed the reads with MiXCR, giving one entry per CDR3 protein. The sample contains fewer than 50,000 distinct CDR3 sequences, over 10% of which appear only once. Trimming took 5 bases from V and 2 from J, leaving 15 bases between them. The CDR3 is made up of 15 amino acids. In germline, CDR1 is SEHNR, CDR2 FQNEAQ (reference sequence). This clonotype is labeled medium-sized (0.01 to 0.1%). The antigen remains unidentified. This TCR came from a donor over 35 with multiple myeloma. The rearrangement links TRBV7-9 to TRBJ1-1, with D possibly being TRBD1 (6 bases). The sequenced material came from a population of CD138-negative cells sorted from bone marrow. CDR3 nucleotides: TGTGCCAGCAGCCTAGGGGGGGGAGATAACACTGAAGCTTTCTTT. It yields the protein CASSLGGGDNTEAFF.